One and the same sample provided the 28 T cell receptor beta chains below, sequenced in a study of blood T cell repertoires in COVID-19. Libraries were prepared by immunoSEQ multiplex PCR; TCRdb keeps only in-frame clonotypes and omits some of them. The table lists some 31,000 clones, about 89% of them singletons. The sample taken for sequencing was peripheral blood. The receptors shown here come from a human donor with active COVID-19. The donor label of this sample is uncertain.

The chain couples TRBV7-9 to TRBJ2-7, with D perhaps TRBD1 (6 bases). V was shortened by 4 bases and J by 1 base, with 11 bases between the two germline ends. This CDR3 region has 14 residues. Germline V CDR1 and CDR2: SEHNR, FQNEAQ (reference sequence). The CDR3 nucleotides read TGTGCCAGCAGCTCGGACAGCACGTCCTACGAGCAGTACTTC. Translated: CASSSDSTSYEQYF.

The chain couples TRBV5-1 to TRBJ2-7; 12 bases line up with TRBD2. Germline values: CDR1 SGHRS, CDR2 YFSETQ. The CDR3 consists of 17 residues. V lost 0 bases to trimming and J lost 5 bases; unmatched junction nucleotides: 9. CDR3 sequence: CASSLARLAGVWDEQYF. The CDR3 DNA reads as TGCGCCAGCAGCTTGGCCAGACTAGCGGGAGTTTGGGACGAGCAGTACTTC.

The chain links TRBV5-1 to TRBJ2-5; 7 bases map to TRBD1. This CDR3 is 15 amino acids long. Per the germline V gene, CDR1 is SGHRS and CDR2 is YFSETQ. J was trimmed by 0 bases and V by 3 bases; bases with no gene match: 5. This CDR3 reads CASSSGTDYQETQYF. In DNA, the CDR3 is TGCGCCAGCAGCTCCGGGACAGATTACCAAGAGACCCAGTACTTC.

In DNA, the CDR3 is TGCGCCAGCAGCTTGGGATCGAGCGGGGCCAAAAACATTCAGTACTTC. It is translated as CASSLGSSGAKNIQYF. This chain links TRBV5-1 with TRBJ2-4, with a tentative D call TRBD2 (6 bases). Germline V gives CDR1 SGHRS, CDR2 YFSETQ. V lost 0 bases, J lost 1 base, and 11 bases lay in between. This CDR3 has 16 amino acids.

This clone was observed once. The DNA of the CDR3 is TGTGCCAGCAGCGCTGGAGGCGGGGGCGCAGAGACCCAGTACTTC. This encodes CASSAGGGGAETQYF. The J gene is TRBJ2-5, the V gene TRBV7-2; D is possibly TRBD2 (7 bases). Trimming took 5 bases from V and 4 from J, leaving 17 bases between them. The CDR3 contains 15 residues. CDR1 and CDR2 (germline): SGHTA, FQGNSA. Filled out from reference TRBV7-2 and TRBJ2-5, the complete variable domain reads GAGVSQSPSNKVTEKGKDVELRCDPISGHTALYWYRQSLGQGLEFLIYFQGNSAPDKSGLPSDRFSAERTGGSVSTLTIQRTQQEDSAVYLCASSAGGGGAETQYFGPGTRLLVL.

In DNA form, the CDR3 reads TGTGCCAGCAGCTTATCTGTATTAGCGGGAGAGCCAGGTAATGAGCAGTTCTTC. Its translation is CASSLSVLAGEPGNEQFF. The rearrangement joins TRBV7-9 to TRBJ2-1; 9 nucleotides line up with TRBD2. Germline CDR1 is SEHNR and CDR2 is FQNEAQ (reference sequence). This CDR3 comprises 18 residues. V lost 2 bases, J lost 7 bases, and 15 bases stayed unmatched.

This chain connects TRBV12-3 or TRBV12-4 to TRBJ1-3; D is unclear. With 10 bases removed from V and 0 bases from J, the gap between germline ends came to 10 bases. CDR3 length equals 13 residues. For the CDR3, the DNA is TGTGCCAACTATGGAAGCTCTGGAAACACCATATATTTT. Encoded protein: CANYGSSGNTIYF.

V is TRBV4-3 and J is TRBJ2-7; the match to TRBD2 covers 12 bases. Germline assignment: CDR1 LGHNA and CDR2 YSLEER. This CDR3 contains 15 residues. Trimming at V came to 6 bases and at J to 1 base, leaving 4 bases not matched to a gene. CDR3 region: CASSQTSGSSYEQYF. As DNA, the CDR3 is TGCGCCAGCAGTCAGACTAGCGGGAGTTCCTACGAGCAGTACTTC.

The chain carries TRBV7-2 and TRBJ2-3, with 14 bases matching TRBD2. Germline V gene lookup returns CDR1 SGHTA and CDR2 FQGNSA. CDR3 size: 15 residues. V shed 8 bases, J shed 4 bases, and the junction held 5 bases outside the gene matches. CDR3 protein: CASRLTSGRADTQYF. The CDR3 nucleotides read TGTGCCAGCCGGCTGACTAGCGGGAGGGCAGATACGCAGTATTTT.

The chain employs TRBV5-6 and TRBJ1-2; TRBD1 aligns across 9 bases. Per germline, CDR1 SGHDT and CDR2 YYEEEE. CDR3 size: 13 residues. The V and J ends lost 4 bases and 8 bases, in that order; junction bases with no gene match: 6. The CDR3 coding sequence is TGTGCCAGCAGCCTGGACAGGGGAATAGGCTACACCTTC. This sequence encodes CASSLDRGIGYTF.

The CDR3 region is CASSLTGVDSKNIQYF. In DNA, the CDR3 is TGCGCCAGCAGCTTGACAGGGGTCGATAGCAAAAACATTCAGTACTTC. V gene TRBV5-1 combines with J gene TRBJ2-4, with 7 bases matching TRBD1. The CDR3 is made up of 16 amino acids. With 1 base clipped from V and 3 bases from J, the junction kept 7 bases outside the gene matches. Germline values: CDR1 SGHRS, CDR2 YFSETQ.

V gene TRBV27 combines with J gene TRBJ1-5; D unresolved. This CDR3 has 15 residues. The V end lost 6 bases, the J end lost 0 bases, and 12 bases lay between the germline ends. Germline V gene sequence: CDR1 MNHEY, CDR2 SMNVEV (reference sequence). The CDR3 nucleotides read TGTGCCAGCAGCTTCGGCGGTCCTAGCAATCAGCCCCAGCATTTT. Amino acids: CASSFGGPSNQPQHF.

V and J are TRBV15 and TRBJ2-1; 11 bases align to TRBD2. The CDR3 loop spans 17 amino acids. In germline, CDR1 is LNHNV, CDR2 YYDKDF (reference sequence). With V trimmed by 1 base and J by 7 bases, 9 bases remained unmatched. This CDR3 is CATSRVASGRLGNEQFF. The DNA for the CDR3 is TGTGCCACCAGCAGAGTGGCTAGCGGGAGGTTGGGGAATGAGCAGTTCTTC.

The rearrangement joins TRBV6-6 to TRBJ2-4; 10 bases map to TRBD1. The germline gives CDR1 MNHNY, CDR2 SVGAGI (reference sequence). The CDR3 runs 19 residues. V shed 5 bases, J shed 1 base, and the junction held 14 bases outside the gene matches. The CDR3 DNA reads as TGTGCCAGCAGTCTAACCGGGACAGGGGCTTATTTGGCCAAAAACATTCAGTACTTC. It translates to CASSLTGTGAYLAKNIQYF.

V is TRBV7-2 and J is TRBJ2-2; the D gene is possibly TRBD1 (5 bases). This CDR3 region has 13 residues. CDR1 SGHTA and CDR2 FQGNSA come from the germline V gene. The V end was cut by 2 bases, the J end by 5 bases, with 6 bases between. The CDR3 DNA reads TGTGCCAGCAGCTTATCAGGGACCGGGGAGCTGTTTTTT. Translation gives CASSLSGTGELFF. Full variable domain (rest looked up from reference TRBV7-2 and TRBJ2-2): GAGVSQSPSNKVTEKGKDVELRCDPISGHTALYWYRQSLGQGLEFLIYFQGNSAPDKSGLPSDRFSAERTGGSVSTLTIQRTQQEDSAVYLCASSLSGTGELFFGEGSRLTVL.

V usage is TRBV4-1 and J usage is TRBJ2-7, with D uncertain. Trimming stripped 2 bases from V and 6 bases from J, with 14 bases between. CDR1 MGHRA and CDR2 YSYEKL come from the germline V gene. This CDR3 is built from 14 residues. CDR3 region: CASSQSSAEREQYF. Here the CDR3 DNA reads TGCGCCAGCAGCCAATCTAGTGCCGAACGCGAGCAGTACTTC.

This rearrangement joins TRBV7-2 to TRBJ2-7; tentative D call: TRBD2 (6 bases). This CDR3 region has 15 residues. The V gene lost 4 bases and the J gene lost 3 bases, with 16 bases spanning the gap. Germline CDR1 SGHTA, CDR2 FQGNSA. CDR3 nucleotides: TGTGCCAGCAGCTCTTCTAGCGCAAGTTTCTACGAGCAGTACTTC. Encoded protein: CASSSSSASFYEQYF.

The chain combines TRBV30 with TRBJ1-1; TRBD1 might be the D (5 bases). CDR3 size: 14 residues. V was trimmed by 4 bases and J by 1 base, leaving 13 bases between them. Germline values: CDR1 GTSNPN, CDR2 SVGIG (reference sequence). Written as DNA, the CDR3 is TGTGCCTGGAACACAGGTCTGGGGAACACTGAAGCTTTCTTT. Protein sequence: CAWNTGLGNTEAFF.

The V call is TRBV5-4, the J call TRBJ2-7; 10 nucleotides line up with TRBD1. The CDR3 runs to 14 residues. The V segment lost 4 bases and the J segment 4 bases; nucleotides outside the gene matches: 5. Germline V gives CDR1 SGHNT, CDR2 YYREEE (reference sequence). CDR3 sequence: CASSPGQGGYEQYF. As DNA, the CDR3 is TGTGCCAGCAGCCCCGGACAGGGGGGATACGAGCAGTACTTC.

J is TRBJ1-3 and V is TRBV4-1; D is uncertain. The CDR3 extends over 15 amino acids. Trimming pared 8 bases from V and 4 bases from J, leaving 18 bases between. CDR1 is MGHRA, CDR2 YSYEKL, per germline. This CDR3 is CASSQIETLGNTIYF. CDR3 in DNA: TGCGCCAGCTCACAAATTGAGACTCTCGGAAACACCATATATTTT.

This clone was observed a handful of times. The chain carries TRBV4-1 and TRBJ1-2; 8 bases are a match to TRBD1. Unmatched junction bases numbered 12, after V lost 4 bases and J lost 2 bases. The CDR3 runs 17 residues. Germline lookup yields CDR1 MGHRA and CDR2 YSYEKL. The CDR3 loop reads CASSPTLTRGQNYGYTF. CDR3 sequence (DNA): TGCGCCAGCAGCCCAACACTAACCAGGGGGCAAAACTATGGCTACACCTTC.

CDR3: CASSSGECQETQYF. Written as DNA, the CDR3 is TGTGCCAGCAGCTCCGGGGAGTGCCAAGAGACCCAGTACTTC. The genes are TRBV3-1 (or the pseudogene TRBV3-2) and TRBJ2-5, with D possibly TRBD2 on 5 matching bases. V lost 5 bases, J lost 1 base, and 11 bases lay in between. Germline V lookup: CDR1 LGHDT, CDR2 YNNKEL (reference sequence). CDR3 length: 14 amino acids.

The chain carries TRBV7-3 and TRBJ2-3, with unresolved D. V was shortened by 2 bases and J by 0 bases, with 12 bases between the two germline ends. The CDR3 contains 16 residues. The V gene's germline CDR1 is SGHTA and CDR2 FQGTGA. The CDR3: CASSLQPRSSTDTQYF. CDR3 nucleotide sequence: TGTGCCAGCAGCTTACAGCCTAGATCAAGCACAGATACGCAGTATTTT.

DNA of the CDR3: TGTGCCAGCAGTTCAGATGGAGACGGTCGGGCCGGGGAGCTGTTTTTT. Translated: CASSSDGDGRAGELFF. J is TRBJ2-2 and V is TRBV27; no firm D call. This CDR3 region has 16 residues. The germline gives CDR1 MNHEY, CDR2 SMNVEV (reference sequence). Between the trimmed V and J ends, which lost 4 bases and 6 bases, there was a span of 18 bases.

This sequence joins TRBV10-3 and TRBJ1-2; D not resolved. Per germline, CDR1 ENHRY and CDR2 SYGVKD. The CDR3 length is 13 residues. V was trimmed by 2 bases and J by 7 bases, leaving 11 bases between them. The CDR3 here is CAISETEGSGYTF. The CDR3 region has the DNA TGTGCCATCAGTGAGACTGAAGGGAGTGGCTACACCTTC.

This clone has only one observation. This rearrangement joins TRBV7-9 to TRBJ1-2; D is perhaps TRBD1 (6 bases). Germline V lookup: CDR1 SEHNR, CDR2 FQNEAQ (reference sequence). Between the trimmed V and J ends, which lost 2 bases and 8 bases, there was a span of 12 bases. The length of the CDR3 is 13 residues. The CDR3 DNA reads as TGTGCCAGCAGCTTATCTGTGAGGGGGGGCTACACCTTC. This encodes CASSLSVRGGYTF. Using reference TRBV7-9 and TRBJ1-2 for the parts outside the CDR3, the full variable domain is DTGVSQNPRHKITKRGQNVTFRCDPISEHNRLYWYRQTLGQGPEFLTYFQNEAQLEKSRLLSDRFSAERPKGSFSTLEIQRTEQGDSAMYLCASSLSVRGGYTFGSGTRLTVV.

This chain links TRBV6-5 with TRBJ2-5, with unresolved D. Germline loops: CDR1 MNHEY, CDR2 SVGAGI. V lost 0 bases and J 5 bases, leaving 7 bases between the germline ends. The CDR3 sequence is 13 residues long. For the CDR3, the DNA is TGTGCCAGCAGTTACTCGGTACACGAGACCCAGTACTTC. Its translation is CASSYSVHETQYF.

The J gene is TRBJ1-2, the V gene TRBV5-1; TRBD1 agrees at 11 bases. From germline, CDR1 is SGHRS and CDR2 YFSETQ. This CDR3 contains 16 residues. The ends lost 4 bases at V and 1 base at J; junction bases unmatched: 6. This CDR3 reads CASSVGQGANNYGYTF. DNA of the CDR3: TGCGCCAGCAGCGTCGGACAGGGGGCAAATAACTATGGCTACACCTTC.